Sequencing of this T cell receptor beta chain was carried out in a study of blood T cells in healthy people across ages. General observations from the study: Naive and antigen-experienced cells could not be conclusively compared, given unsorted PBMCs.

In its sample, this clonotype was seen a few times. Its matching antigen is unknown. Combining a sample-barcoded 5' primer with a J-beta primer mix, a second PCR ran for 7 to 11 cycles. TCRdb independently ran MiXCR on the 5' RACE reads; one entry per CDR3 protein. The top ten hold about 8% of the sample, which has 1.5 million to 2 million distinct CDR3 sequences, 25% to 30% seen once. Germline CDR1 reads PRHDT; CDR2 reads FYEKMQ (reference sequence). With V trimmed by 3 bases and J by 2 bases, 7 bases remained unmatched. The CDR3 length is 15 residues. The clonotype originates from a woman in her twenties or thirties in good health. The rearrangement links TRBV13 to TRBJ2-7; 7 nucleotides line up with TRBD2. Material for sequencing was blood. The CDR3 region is CASSFALAGTYEQYF. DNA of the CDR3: TGTGCCAGCAGCTTCGCGTTAGCGGGCACCTACGAGCAGTACTTC.